What follows are 2 T cell receptor beta chains derived from one specimen sequenced in a study of T cell repertoires in cytomegalovirus infection. TCRdb reanalysed the reads using MiXCR and keeps one entry per CDR3 protein. Among 900,000 to 950,000 distinct CDR3 sequences listed, roughly 31% were seen once. No antigen is known for these receptors. Sequenced material: cultured CD8+ T cells from PBMCs, taken from culture after CMV antigen stimulation. All receptors derive from a human donor in good health (CMV status not recorded). Some clones in this sample may be carry-over from other donors' samples.

The rearrangement joins TRBV6-1 to TRBJ1-5; 7 positions agree with TRBD1. J lost 6 bases, V lost 6 bases, and 5 bases had no gene match. Germline lookup yields CDR1 MNHNS and CDR2 SASEGT. The CDR3 runs 13 residues. CDR3 sequence (DNA): TGTGCCAGCAGGCTACAGGGGAGTCAGCCCCAGCATTTT. This sequence encodes CASRLQGSQPQHF.

This clonotype was detected only once. The chain is built from TRBV7-9 and TRBJ1-1; tentatively, D is TRBD1 (6 bases). The germline V gene encodes CDR1 SEHNR and CDR2 FQNEAQ (reference sequence). V was trimmed by 5 bases and J by 3 bases, leaving 16 bases between them. The CDR3 is 15 amino acids. CDR3 loop: CASSPPGAGYTEAFF. CDR3 coding DNA: TGTGCCAGCAGCCCGCCGGGGGCAGGGTACACTGAAGCTTTCTTT. The variable domain in full, completed from reference TRBV7-9 and TRBJ1-1, reads DTGVSQNPRHKITKRGQNVTFRCDPISEHNRLYWYRQTLGQGPEFLTYFQNEAQLEKSRLLSDRFSAERPKGSFSTLEIQRTEQGDSAMYLCASSPPGAGYTEAFFGQGTRLTVV.